The 27 T cell receptor beta chains in this list originate from one sample, sequenced in a study of T cell responses to AZD1222 COVID-19 vaccine. Sequencing used immunoSEQ multiplex PCR; TCRdb keeps in-frame clones, though not all of them. This table has around 87,000 clones, roughly 90% appearing once. Sequences were derived from peripheral blood, sampled on day 0 of AZD1222 vaccination. The receptors originated from an adult in good health.

The chain is built from TRBV18 and TRBJ1-1; D ambiguous. Trimming stripped 5 bases from V and 0 bases from J, with 13 bases between. The CDR3 extends over 15 amino acids. In germline, CDR1 is KGHSH, CDR2 LQKENI. The CDR3 region is CASSRTAVVNTEAFF. CDR3 nucleotide sequence: TGTGCCAGCTCAAGAACAGCAGTAGTGAACACTGAAGCTTTCTTT.

In DNA form, the CDR3 reads TGTGCCAGCAGCTTACCTGTTGTTAGCGGCTACACCTTC. It encodes CASSLPVVSGYTF. This chain connects TRBV7-9 to TRBJ1-2; D is undetermined. V lost 2 bases to trimming and J lost 8 bases, with 12 bases between them. The CDR3 contains 13 residues. CDR1 is SEHNR, CDR2 FQNEAQ, per germline (reference sequence).

This chain connects TRBV21-1 to TRBJ2-1. TRBV21-1 counts as a pseudogene. The CDR3 consists of 16 residues. CDR3: CASSKEPWPGGNEQFF. As DNA, the CDR3 is TGTGCCAGCAGCAAAGAGCCCTGGCCAGGCGGAAATGAGCAGTTCTTC.

This clone was seen once. The J gene is TRBJ1-2, the V gene TRBV11-2, with D unclear. V was pared by 7 bases and J by 6 bases, with 15 bases between. This CDR3 has 13 amino acids. Germline V CDR1 and CDR2: SGHAT, FQNNGV. The CDR3 DNA reads as TGTGCCAGCAAGGAGGGTTTGGTCGATGGCTACACCTTC. Encoded protein: CASKEGLVDGYTF.

The chain combines TRBV6-1 with TRBJ2-7; TRBD1 might be the D (5 bases). V was shortened by 3 bases and J by 3 bases, with 9 bases between the two germline ends. The CDR3 contains 13 residues. Germline assignment: CDR1 MNHNS and CDR2 SASEGT. CDR3 sequence: CASSEAGYYEQYF. The CDR3 region has the DNA TGTGCCAGCAGTGAGGCAGGGTACTACGAGCAGTACTTC.

CDR3 protein: CASRKYDATGVFEGQETQYF. The CDR3 DNA sequence: TGTGCCAGCAGAAAATATGACGCGACAGGGGTTTTTGAGGGCCAAGAGACCCAGTACTTC. The V and J genes are TRBV21-1 and TRBJ2-5; the tabulated D call, TRBD1, remains unverified against the DNA. TRBV21-1 is shown as a pseudogene. The CDR3 length is 20 residues.

As to this clone: The junction departs from the called germline gene at one end, perhaps through a read error. V and J are TRBV7-7 and TRBJ2-3, with D perhaps being TRBD1 or TRBD2 (5 bases each). CDR1 and CDR2 from the germline V gene are SSHAT and FNYEAQ (reference sequence). The CDR3 is 14 residues long. The CDR3 sequence is CASSLDGGTDTQYF. The CDR3, as DNA: TGTGCTAGCAGCTTAGATGGGGGTACGGATACGCAGTATTTT.

J is TRBJ1-6 and V is TRBV7-3; no clear D. Germline CDR1 and CDR2: SGHTA and FQGTGA. The germline V and J ends were trimmed by 6 bases and 7 bases, with 13 bases remaining between them. There are 14 residues in the CDR3. CDR3 amino acids: CASRPLADNSPLHF. The CDR3 DNA reads as TGTGCCAGCAGGCCCCTTGCGGACAATTCACCCCTCCACTTT.

This clone has a single count. The chain couples TRBV5-1 to TRBJ1-2; TRBD1 matches 10 bases. Germline V gene lookup returns CDR1 SGHRS and CDR2 YFSETQ. The CDR3 extends over 17 amino acids. After removal of 1 base from V and 1 base from J, the junction contained 7 bases not matched to a gene. CDR3 sequence reads: CASSLPGTGVINYGYTF. CDR3 in DNA: TGCGCCAGCAGCTTGCCGGGGACAGGGGTTATTAACTATGGCTACACCTTC.

V gene TRBV5-1 combines with J gene TRBJ2-5, with D maybe TRBD2 (6 bases). Germline V gives CDR1 SGHRS, CDR2 YFSETQ. This CDR3 is built from 13 residues. The V end was cut by 2 bases, the J end by 3 bases, with 8 bases between. The CDR3 DNA is TGCGCCAGCAGCTTATGGGGGGAAGAGACCCAGTACTTC. Protein product: CASSLWGEETQYF.

In its sample, this clone was seen once. The chain uses TRBV15 and TRBJ1-6; 8 bases map to TRBD1. V lost 4 bases and J lost 5; bases outside the gene matches: 7. The germline V gene encodes CDR1 LNHNV and CDR2 YYDKDF (reference sequence). The CDR3 runs 16 residues. CDR3 nucleotide sequence: TGTGCCACCAGCACTTCCCCGGGACAGGATAATTCACCCCTCCACTTT. This encodes CATSTSPGQDNSPLHF.

The chain couples TRBV18 to TRBJ1-2; 9 bases align to TRBD1. The CDR3 spans 16 residues. Trimming removed 3 bases from V and 2 bases from J; junction bases left unmatched: 7. Looked up from germline, CDR1 is KGHSH and CDR2 is LQKENI. CDR3 amino acids: CASSPNRDRVNYGYTF. The DNA of the CDR3 is TGTGCCAGCTCACCGAACCGGGACAGGGTAAACTATGGCTACACCTTC.

The chain is built from TRBV4-1 and TRBJ2-5; D possibly corresponds to TRBD2 (5 bases). Trimming cost V 0 bases and J 9 bases, with 14 bases left between them. The CDR3 spans 14 residues. Germline values: CDR1 MGHRA, CDR2 YSYEKL. In DNA form, the CDR3 reads TGCGCCAGCAGCCAAGAAGGTCCAGCGCGGGCCCAGTACTTC. Residues: CASSQEGPARAQYF.

This chain connects TRBV4-3 to TRBJ1-4, with 9 bases lining up with TRBD1. The CDR3 is 19 residues long. Germline trimming cut 0 bases from V and 5 bases from J; bases unmatched to any gene: 13. Germline V gene lookup returns CDR1 LGHNA and CDR2 YSLEER. The CDR3 DNA sequence: TGCGCCAGCAGCCAAGATCAGAGGACAGGGGTGGTAGAAAATGAAAAACTGTTTTTT. This sequence encodes CASSQDQRTGVVENEKLFF.

The chain is built from TRBV29-1 and TRBJ1-1; perhaps TRBD1 as D (5 bases). CDR3 length equals 12 residues. V gave up 4 bases and J gave up 6 bases, with 12 bases separating them. Germline values: CDR1 SQVTM, CDR2 ANQGSEA. The CDR3 protein is CSVGRGDSEAFF. In DNA form, the CDR3 reads TGCAGCGTTGGACGGGGGGATTCTGAAGCTTTCTTT. Full variable domain (remainder filled in from reference TRBV29-1 and TRBJ1-1): SAVISQKPSRDICQRGTSLTIQCQVDSQVTMMFWYRQQPGQSLTLIATANQGSEATYESGFVIDKFPISRPNLTFSTLTVSNMSPEDSSIYLCSVGRGDSEAFFGQGTRLTVV.

The chain carries TRBV18 and TRBJ2-5, with TRBD2 matching over 15 bases. V lost 0 bases and J lost 2; bases outside the gene matches: 4. The CDR3 has 18 amino acids. CDR1 KGHSH and CDR2 LQKENI come from the germline V gene. The CDR3 sequence: CASSPPGLAGGRQETQYF. CDR3 nucleotides: TGTGCCAGCTCACCACCGGGACTAGCGGGGGGACGACAAGAGACCCAGTACTTC.

The rearrangement uses TRBV10-3 and TRBJ2-2; the D is unclear. Germline CDR1 ENHRY, CDR2 SYGVKD. Trimming cost V 7 bases and J 4 bases, with 7 bases left between them. The CDR3 extends over 12 amino acids. The CDR3 DNA reads as TGTGCCATCAATAGGTCCACCGGGGAGCTGTTTTTT. Amino acid sequence: CAINRSTGELFF.

V gene TRBV7-9 combines with J gene TRBJ2-7; D is perhaps TRBD2 (5 bases). V was clipped by 3 bases and J by 5 bases, with 8 bases between them. Germline V gene lookup returns CDR1 SEHNR and CDR2 FQNEAQ (reference sequence). This CDR3 has 12 amino acids. Here the CDR3 reads CASSLRENEQYF. The CDR3, as DNA: TGTGCCAGCAGCTTGAGGGAAAACGAGCAGTACTTC.

The chain combines TRBV6-5 with TRBJ2-3; 8 bases map to TRBD2. The germline V gene has CDR1 MNHEY and CDR2 SVGAGI. V shed 4 bases and J 5 bases; nucleotides not matched to a gene: 11. The CDR3 consists of 16 residues. The CDR3 nucleotides are TGTGCCAGCAGTTCTACCGGGAGGGGCACTATAGATACGCAGTATTTT. It codes for CASSSTGRGTIDTQYF.

This chain uses TRBV5-5 with TRBJ2-2; TRBD1 is a possible D gene (5 bases). The CDR3 consists of 13 residues. The ends were cut back, 3 bases at V and 7 bases at J, with 10 bases in the middle. Germline-derived CDR1 and CDR2 are SGHKS and YYEKEE (reference sequence). The CDR3 nucleotides are TGTGCCAGCAGCTCCCCAAGGGGCGGGGAGCTGTTTTTT. Its protein is CASSSPRGGELFF.

The V and J genes are TRBV19 and TRBJ2-7; D is uncertain. This CDR3 is built from 13 residues. V was pared by 3 bases and J by 2 bases, with 8 bases between. The germline gives CDR1 LNHDA, CDR2 SQIVND (reference sequence). The CDR3 is CASSIPNTYEQYF. DNA of the CDR3: TGTGCCAGTAGTATTCCGAACACCTACGAGCAGTACTTC.

The genes are TRBV15 and TRBJ2-1, with D unclear. CDR3 size: 16 residues. Germline-derived CDR1 and CDR2 are LNHNV and YYDKDF (reference sequence). V was cut by 0 bases and J by 7 bases, with 16 bases left in between. The CDR3 DNA sequence: TGTGCCACCAGCAGAGACTTGCTGACCCTGATGAATGAGCAGTTCTTC. Its translation is CATSRDLLTLMNEQFF.

The chain couples TRBV30 to TRBJ2-2, with D perhaps given as TRBD1 or TRBD2 (5 bases each). Germline V lookup: CDR1 GTSNPN, CDR2 SVGIG (reference sequence). The CDR3 consists of 11 residues. Between the trimmed V and J ends, which lost 7 bases and 5 bases, there was a span of 8 bases. The CDR3, as DNA: TGTGCCTCTGGGGGTACCGGGGAGCTGTTTTTT. This sequence encodes CASGGTGELFF.

This chain joins TRBV3-1 (or the pseudogene TRBV3-2) and TRBJ2-3; the D gene is possibly TRBD2 (5 bases). The CDR3 length is 13 residues. Germline CDR1 is LGHDT and CDR2 is YNNKEL (reference sequence). The V gene lost 0 bases and the J gene lost 6 bases, with 7 bases spanning the gap. CDR3 in amino acids: CASSQDSGDTQYF. CDR3 sequence (DNA): TGTGCCAGCAGCCAAGATTCGGGGGATACGCAGTATTTT.

The rearrangement links TRBV18 to TRBJ1-2; 8 bases line up with TRBD1. From germline, CDR1 is KGHSH and CDR2 LQKENI. Trimming removed 2 bases from V and 4 bases from J; junction bases left unmatched: 6. The CDR3 is made up of 15 amino acids. The CDR3 loop reads CASSPRTGWGYGYTF. The CDR3 DNA sequence: TGTGCCAGCTCACCAAGGACAGGGTGGGGCTATGGCTACACCTTC.

V gene TRBV3-1 (or the pseudogene TRBV3-2) combines with J gene TRBJ1-1; D is uncertain. Trimming took 1 base from V and 7 from J, leaving 13 bases between them. The CDR3 runs 14 residues. The germline V gene has CDR1 LGHDT and CDR2 YNNKEL (reference sequence). CDR3 loop: CASSQAGSTYEAFF. In DNA form, the CDR3 reads TGTGCCAGCAGCCAAGCGGGATCTACCTATGAAGCTTTCTTT.

The CDR3 region is CASSSGPGYGYTF. Here the CDR3 DNA reads TGTGCCAGCAGTTCCGGACCAGGTTATGGCTACACCTTC. This rearrangement joins TRBV6-5 to TRBJ1-2; D call uncertain. Trimming removed 4 bases at V and 5 bases at J, with 11 bases between. CDR3 length: 13 amino acids. CDR1 is MNHEY and CDR2 is SVGAGI in the germline V gene.